This T cell receptor beta chain stems from a study of cytomegalovirus exposure and HLA in healthy donors (dated by TCRdb to about 2017). Turning to the overall study: According to an earlier analysis of several hundred of the donors, about 179 million T cells yielded some 110 million unique TCR beta sequences and about 300 Gb of sequence data. Both class I and class II loci were covered by HLA typing, at four-digit resolution. The aim of the study was to test whether cataloging public T cell receptors could identify signatures of past pathogen exposure. Rather than using new phenotypic data, the later analysis identified candidate immune exposures from TCR beta sequences and from how often those sequences occurred across donors. High-throughput TCR immunosequencing, statistical association of individual TCRs with disease status, and machine learning were combined to predict cytomegalovirus infection status. The study profiled the T cell repertoires of some 610 subjects by immunosequencing and related them to cytomegalovirus serostatus. In addition to the first cohort of 650 to 750 subjects, a separate validation cohort of approximately 110 different subjects was used. On average, roughly 200,000 unique TCR beta nucleotide sequences were sequenced per donor among about 400 genotyped donors of the cohort, with roughly 20% of those sequences being non-productive. Donor age, sex, ethnicity and CMV serostatus were compiled together with the repertoire data. Roughly 300 gigabases of sequencing data and around 88 million unique TCR sequences made up an early release that covered over 550 HLA-typed donors. All discovery cohort repertoires had been generated on a single sequencing platform. The genetic ancestry cluster associated with self-reported Caucasian donors included around 76% of the roughly 390 genotyped donors. A later genetic analysis used genome-wide SNP genotypes for about three fifths of the roughly 700 donors, treating that subset as a discovery cohort. A later analysis re-examined previously published TCR beta repertoires from just over 650 donors and added high-resolution HLA genotyping to investigate patterns of TCR occurrence. Because of strong linkage in the cohort, a handful of DR-DQ haplotypes were treated as single units for association and clustering. Typing coverage differed by locus: A, B, C, DRB1 and DQB1 were typed in roughly 629-630 donors, DQA1 in 522, DPA1 in around 600, and DPB1 in just under 490. An earlier analysis of several hundred of the donors used high-throughput TCR beta sequencing to judge whether each TCR beta V gene segment behaved as functional or pseudogenic.

Library generation was performed with the immunoSEQ multiplex PCR assay. For the multiplex PCR, a mixture combining 60 forward primers for TCR Vbeta segments and 13 reverse primers for TCR Jbeta segments was used. The CDR3 region of rearranged TCR beta genes was amplified from genomic DNA with a multiplex PCR assay. The amplified TCR beta libraries were sequenced on the Illumina HiSeq System as 87-base-pair reads. The published analysis was carried out like this. A later analysis tallied about 77 million unique TCR beta chains across the 666 repertoires, and approximately 12 million of those chains were shared by two or more donors. Raw reads were error-corrected and collapsed into unique sequences by a nearest-neighbor algorithm in which closely related sequences were merged to remove PCR and sequencing errors. Alignment of CDR3 sequences to IMGT reference sequences was used to assign V, D and J gene segments. For a sequence to be retained, a match of at least six nucleotides to both a V gene segment and a J gene segment was required. Rearrangements were called productive when the CDR3 lacked stop codons and stayed in frame with V and J; all others were non-productive. CDR3 was defined according to IMGT convention as the region running from the second conserved V-encoded cysteine to the conserved J-encoded phenylalanine. Sequences without an unambiguous match to a single V gene segment were excluded from the earlier analysis of approximately 600 of the donors. An earlier analysis of a few hundred of the donors called V segments functional above 56.7% productive rearrangements and segregating when the between-donor standard deviation exceeded 5%. A statistical classification framework was built to diagnose cytomegalovirus status from the catalog of TCR beta chain sequences. A later analysis assigned V and J genes by comparing TCR nucleotide sequences with IMGT/GENE-DB human TR gene sequences. Using the TCRdist pipeline, a later analysis assigned CDR3 sequences along with most-parsimonious VDJ recombination scenarios. A later analysis defined each TCR beta chain by its CDR3 amino acid sequence plus V-gene family, and excluded reads lacking a unique V-gene family. A later analysis removed 592 highly shared, low-generation-probability nucleotide sequences to deal with suspected cross-contamination and a sequencing artifact. For each public chain, a later analysis derived a clonal expansion index from normalized ranks of inferred template counts within each repertoire. Generation probabilities in a later analysis came from a VDJ recombination model fitted to out-of-frame rearrangements, and those results were checked against IGoR. A later analysis scored TCR-TCR, TCR-HLA and TCR-CMV co-occurrence with hypergeometric tests, applying a repertoire-size bias correction to TCR pairs. False discovery rates were estimated in a later analysis by permuting HLA or CMV assignments 20 times. A later analysis grouped co-occurring TCRs with DBSCAN, adding TCRdist sequence similarity when clustering within HLA-allele-positive subsets. Repertoires with fewer than 30,000 or more than 120,000 public chains, plus five repertoires with anomalous nucleotide sharing, were excluded from co-occurrence clustering. TCRdb's version of the immuneACCESS table is confined to in-frame rearrangements and falls short of the full clone set. An unresolved V gene accounts for under half of the shortfall where checked; the remainder is of unknown origin. V and J calls and clone size are as listed in that table; D and trimming were resolved from the DNA. For this sample the table gives under 300,000 clones, of which 85% to 95% were detected only once. The biggest ten clones account for 1.7% of the sample.

Turning to this clone: Its antigen specificity is not known. No much larger clonotype is one base removed from it; base qualities were not supplied.

On the study overall, not on this receptor specifically: Correlated functional status among segregating V segments might reflect linkage disequilibrium, but an unknown experimental factor could not be ruled out. The sequencing pipeline was judged likely to have produced a cluster of highly shared sequence variants as a technical artifact. When HLA alleles, especially DR and DQ, strongly co-occurred, TCR associations were difficult to assign to individual alleles. In vitro tests confirmed that three of the cytomegalovirus-associated TCR beta chains recognize cytomegalovirus antigens. Compared with the roughly 710-donor mean, donors in an Asian-associated ancestry cluster had fewer N-insertions in productive TCRs, according to a later genetic analysis. Because HLA typing was unavailable for some donors at each locus, only the typed subset was used in association tests. A further reported finding was that TCR beta sequences accurately predicted the HLA-A and HLA-B alleles for most subjects in the first cohort. Most TCR sequences were observed very rarely across donors, whereas some public TCRs were present in many individuals. Presence/absence analyses assumed roughly uniform sequencing depth across donors, an assumption that may not hold. V-gene and J-gene trimming of TCR beta chains was associated with a missense DCLRE1C variant in a later genetic analysis, and the association was replicated in an independent cohort. According to a later analysis, TCR association rates differed among HLA loci, with DRB1 alleles showing the most associated TCRs and HLA-C alleles showing the fewest. Some IMGT-functional V segments, including TRBV6-2 and TRBV6-3, could not be distinguished by the 87-base-pair reads and were therefore excluded. The study listed around 160 TCR beta chains as associated with cytomegalovirus. Because counts were too low, more than 15 rarely observed V segments, including chromosome 9 orphons, were excluded from the earlier analysis of around 590 of the donors. A later analysis reported that several top co-occurrence clusters appeared linked to parvovirus B19, influenza, CMV and Epstein-Barr virus. Most CMV-associated TCR beta chains appeared to be HLA-restricted in a later analysis, and the HLA associations seemed to be driven largely by CMV exposure. Immune exposure information for the cohort was limited to CMV serostatus. The authors suggested that the approach could potentially be generalized to other disease states and immunological phenotypes. At a false discovery rate of 0.05, a later analysis linked about 17,000 TCR beta sequences to specific HLA alleles. The cohort was sequenced for TCR beta chains only, and without alpha or paired-chain data the features that could be detected were limited. Compared with equally common non-associated chains, HLA-associated TCR beta chains in a later analysis were more clonally expanded and had lower generation probabilities. In both the original and validation cohorts, the classifier was reported to diagnose cytomegalovirus status with high specificity and sensitivity. In an earlier analysis of 587 of the donors, most TCR beta V segments were observed in productive rearrangements about 87% or about 30% of the time, broadly matching IMGT annotations.

A distance of 9 bases separates the germline ends of V and J, which lose 0 bases and 4 bases respectively. The CDR3 goes from the cysteine to the phenylalanine over 14 residues. CDR3 DNA is the only sequence kept; it has 42 bases, read in frame from the first base. For CDR1 and CDR2, the germline V gene lists MNHEY and SVGAGI. The cohort comprised 666 healthy bone marrow donors. At the time of sampling, all cohort members were nominally healthy, though unrecorded immune exposures were likely present. The donor tested CMV seronegative and was one of the 352 seronegative cohort members. A peripheral blood sample was provided by each donor, and peripheral blood mononuclear cells were used for TCR beta sequencing. The Qiagen DNeasy Blood Extraction Kit was used to extract genomic DNA from the blood cell samples.

The rearranged chain carries TRBV6-5 and TRBJ1-2; the D gene is not confidently resolved. The sequenced sample was PBMCs. The source is a girl aged 2 to 9 in good health and CMV-seronegative. The nucleotide sequence reads as follows: TGTGCCAGCAGTTACTCGACCGACTCCTATGGCTACACCTTC. Its protein is CASSYSTDSYGYTF.